The 19 T cell receptor beta chains below all came from one sample that was sequenced in a study of blood T cell repertoires in COVID-19. Clones were read by immunoSEQ multiplex PCR, and TCRdb kept only the in-frame ones, dropping some. The table lists 200,000 to 250,000 clones, approximately 83% of them singletons. The sequencing input was peripheral blood. The origin of the receptors is a woman aged 25 to 45 who had recovered from COVID-19.

This chain connects TRBV3-1 (or the pseudogene TRBV3-2) to TRBJ1-2, with a tentative D call TRBD1 (5 bases). There are 14 residues in the CDR3. V lost 4 bases, J lost 7 bases, and 16 bases lay in between. Germline V lookup: CDR1 LGHDT, CDR2 YNNKEL (reference sequence). The chain's CDR3 is CASSPAGQGLGYTF. CDR3 sequence (DNA): TGTGCCAGCAGCCCCGCTGGGCAGGGCCTTGGCTACACCTTC.

In the case of this clone: This may be a read error: a much more frequent sequence differs by one nucleotide. The chain uses TRBV6-5 and TRBJ2-2; D is undetermined. Germline CDR1 and CDR2: MNHEY and SVGAGI. CDR3 length: 12 residues. With 4 bases removed from V and 4 bases from J, the gap between germline ends came to 4 bases. The CDR3 DNA reads as TGTGCCAGCAGTTTTAGCACCGGGGAGCTGTTTTTT. Protein sequence: CASSFSTGELFF.

This clone was recorded only once. J is TRBJ2-1 and V is TRBV11-3, with 7 bases matching TRBD1. Trimming removed 5 bases from V and 5 bases from J; junction bases left unmatched: 9. Germline V lookup: CDR1 SGHNT, CDR2 YENEEA. CDR3 length equals 15 residues. CDR3 in DNA: TGTGCCAGCAGCCCGGCCGGGACAGCCCACAATGAGCAGTTCTTC. Its protein product is CASSPAGTAHNEQFF.

The chain carries TRBV14 and TRBJ2-5; D is unclear. The CDR3 has 17 residues. Trimming removed 1 base from V and 1 base from J, with 16 bases in between. Germline V gives CDR1 SGHDN, CDR2 FVKESK. The CDR3 protein is CASSQVHRRVTQETQYF. For the CDR3, the DNA is TGTGCCAGCAGCCAAGTTCATCGTCGGGTGACCCAAGAGACCCAGTACTTC.

The chain links TRBV4-3 to TRBJ1-2; D uncertain. The germline V gene encodes CDR1 LGHNA and CDR2 YSLEER. Trimming cost V 1 base and J 5 bases, with 14 bases left between them. The CDR3 consists of 15 residues. The CDR3: CASSQGSHLGYGYTF. The CDR3 DNA follows: TGCGCCAGCAGCCAAGGCTCACACCTCGGGTATGGCTACACCTTC.

The chain couples TRBV5-4 to TRBJ1-2; 7 positions agree with TRBD1. Germline values: CDR1 SGHNT, CDR2 YYREEE (reference sequence). CDR3 length: 14 amino acids. J was trimmed by 4 bases and V by 6 bases; bases with no gene match: 9. CDR3 bases: TGTGCCAGCACCGCCGGGACAGCAACCTATGGCTACACCTTC. Its protein is CASTAGTATYGYTF.

V is TRBV5-1 and J is TRBJ2-3; 11 positions match TRBD2. V dropped 1 base and J dropped 0; count of bases not matched to a gene: 13. Germline V gene lookup returns CDR1 SGHRS and CDR2 YFSETQ. The CDR3 extends over 20 amino acids. CDR3 sequence reads: CASSLLSGVLAGGSTDTQYF. CDR3 sequence (DNA): TGCGCCAGCAGCTTGTTAAGCGGTGTCCTAGCGGGGGGTAGCACAGATACGCAGTATTTT.

The chain employs TRBV14 and TRBJ1-1; D is unresolved. CDR1 is SGHDN, CDR2 FVKESK, per germline. The CDR3 extends over 11 amino acids. Trimming took 10 bases from V and 6 from J, leaving 12 bases between them. The CDR3 region has the DNA TGTGCCACGGCGAGGGTTTCTGAAGCTTTCTTT. This encodes CATARVSEAFF.

The chain recombines TRBV18 with TRBJ2-7; TRBD2 matches 7 bases. Germline values: CDR1 KGHSH, CDR2 LQKENI. This CDR3 spans 15 amino acids. Trimming removed 5 bases from V and 0 bases from J; junction bases left unmatched: 7. The CDR3 sequence is CASSSYSGSSYEQYF. The CDR3 DNA reads TGTGCCAGCTCATCGTATAGCGGGTCCTCCTACGAGCAGTACTTC.

This chain joins TRBV7-6 and TRBJ2-2, with TRBD1 matching 9 bases. The germline V gene encodes CDR1 SGHVS and CDR2 FNYEAQ. V lost 5 bases and J lost 5; bases outside the gene matches: 6. The CDR3 length is 15 residues. CDR3 sequence (DNA): TGTGCCAGCAGCATGACAGGGGGTATTACCGGGGAGCTGTTTTTT. Translating gives CASSMTGGITGELFF.

This chain links TRBV27 with TRBJ1-1, with D unresolved. V lost 0 bases and J lost 5, with 7 bases in between. Germline loops: CDR1 MNHEY, CDR2 SMNVEV (reference sequence). This CDR3 contains 13 residues. The CDR3 DNA reads as TGTGCCAGCAGTTTATCCCCTCGTACTGAAGCTTTCTTT. Its translation: CASSLSPRTEAFF.

The chain joins TRBV19 to TRBJ2-6; D may be TRBD2 (5 bases). The CDR3 has 14 residues. The ends were cut back, 9 bases at V and 4 bases at J, with 13 bases in the middle. Germline V gene data show CDR1 as LNHDA and CDR2 as SQIVND (reference sequence). CDR3 region: CASLDFPGANVLTF. DNA for the CDR3: TGTGCCAGCCTGGACTTTCCAGGGGCCAACGTCCTGACTTTC.

The chain is built from TRBV13 and TRBJ1-1; D might be TRBD1 (5 bases). CDR3 length: 16 residues. V was pared by 5 bases and J by 9 bases, with 25 bases between. Germline loops: CDR1 PRHDT, CDR2 FYEKMQ (reference sequence). For the CDR3, the DNA is TGTGCCAGCAGCCTTGCGGGGGGAGGCCGCGGAGAAAAAGCTTTCTTT. Protein sequence: CASSLAGGGRGEKAFF.

The chain links TRBV6-1 to TRBJ1-2; TRBD1 might be the D (6 bases). The CDR3 runs to 15 residues. Germline V gene data show CDR1 as MNHNS and CDR2 as SASEGT. The germline V and J ends were trimmed by 2 bases and 0 bases, with 10 bases remaining between them. The CDR3 protein is CASSERWTANYGYTF. The DNA for the CDR3 is TGTGCCAGCAGTGAAAGGTGGACAGCTAACTATGGCTACACCTTC.

The V and J genes are TRBV24-1 and TRBJ1-1; D remains unclear. This CDR3 is 15 amino acids long. Germline V lookup: CDR1 KGHDR, CDR2 SFDVKD. V dropped 4 bases and J dropped 1 base, with 12 bases sitting between them. CDR3 coding DNA: TGTGCCACCAGTGAAAGGAGAGGGAGGAACACTGAAGCTTTCTTT. The encoded protein is CATSERRGRNTEAFF.

The genes are TRBV19 and TRBJ2-5, with D hard to call. Germline CDR1 is LNHDA and CDR2 is SQIVND (reference sequence). This CDR3 comprises 14 residues. Trimming removed 0 bases at V and 5 bases at J, with 10 bases between. CDR3 region: CASSIDHFRETQYF. Written as DNA, the CDR3 is TGTGCCAGTAGTATAGATCACTTCCGGGAGACCCAGTACTTC.

The chain combines TRBV5-6 with TRBJ2-5; the D gene is possibly TRBD1 (7 bases). The germline V gene encodes CDR1 SGHDT and CDR2 YYEEEE. This CDR3 has 15 residues. Trimming stripped 0 bases from V and 4 bases from J, with 13 bases between. CDR3 in amino acids: CASSLVIRGVETQYF. The CDR3 bases are TGTGCCAGCAGCTTGGTCATCAGGGGGGTAGAGACCCAGTACTTC.

CDR3 nucleotides: TGTGCCAGTAGTACATCGACAGGGTGGGACATTCAGTACTTC. This sequence encodes CASSTSTGWDIQYF. The chain uses TRBV19 and TRBJ2-4, with 7 bases lining up with TRBD1. CDR3 length: 14 residues. After removal of 4 bases from V and 8 bases from J, the junction contained 8 bases not matched to a gene. The germline CDR1 and CDR2 sequences are LNHDA and SQIVND (reference sequence).

The CDR3 loop is CAGQGQGVTGELFF. The CDR3 bases are TGTGCCGGCCAGGGACAGGGTGTCACCGGGGAGCTGTTTTTT. The chain employs TRBV30 and TRBJ2-2, with 9 bases matching TRBD1. Germline V CDR1 and CDR2: GTSNPN, SVGIG (reference sequence). Trimming cost V 8 bases and J 4 bases; bases outside gene matches: 8. The CDR3 extends over 14 amino acids.